A single sample is the source of the 32 T cell receptor beta chains below, sequenced in a study of regulatory T cells in long-lasting Graves disease. Building of the TCR beta libraries involved iRepertoire HTBI primers and Arm-PCR of CDR3 regions. TCRdb passed the multiplex PCR reads through MiXCR, listing each CDR3 protein once. This sample has 350,000 to 500,000 distinct CDR3 sequences; 16% occur once, and the top ten carry about 10%. Time point meaning: newly diagnosed GD, antithyroid drugs for less than 3 months. The TCR library used RNA extracted from PBMCs. The sample was also linked to a second study, of T cells in Graves' hyperthyroidism and ophthalmopathy.

This specimen was peripheral blood mononuclear cells (PBMCs), taken at new diagnosis, from a patient treated with antithyroid drugs. The receptor set was obtained from a woman in her 30s with Graves disease.

J is TRBJ2-1 and V is TRBV20-1, with D tentatively TRBD2 (6 bases). The V and J ends lost 3 bases and 6 bases respectively, with 18 bases between them. CDR1 is DFQATT, CDR2 SNEGSKA, per germline (reference sequence). CDR3 length: 15 amino acids. The DNA of the CDR3 is TGCAGTGCTAGTCACGGGAGTAGTGCGGGCAATGAGCAGTTCTTC. Amino acid sequence: CSASHGSSAGNEQFF.

This clonotype was counted between two and nine times. The chain has TRBV18 and TRBJ2-3; D is uncertain. Trimming removed 8 bases from V and 3 bases from J, with 15 bases in between. Germline V gene lookup returns CDR1 KGHSH and CDR2 LQKENI. This CDR3 is 14 amino acids long. The CDR3 protein is CASAARRNTDTQYF. The CDR3 coding sequence is TGTGCCAGCGCCGCGAGACGAAATACAGATACGCAGTATTTT.

This clonotype was observed at least ten times. The rearrangement joins TRBV11-2 to TRBJ2-3; TRBD2 agrees at 9 bases. This CDR3 region has 14 residues. Losses at the gene ends were 4 bases for V and 11 bases for J; bases not matched to a gene: 10. The germline CDR1 and CDR2 sequences are SGHAT and FQNNGV. This CDR3 reads CASSYNDGREGQYF. DNA of the CDR3: TGTGCCAGCAGCTATAACGATGGGCGGGAGGGGCAGTATTTT.

This clonotype was found a few times. Its ends do not fully match the called genes, so a read error is possible. The chain couples TRBV7-7 to TRBJ2-1; D not certain. Germline CDR1 and CDR2: SSHAT and FNYEAQ (reference sequence). The CDR3 runs 15 residues. CDR3 coding DNA: TGTGCTAGCAGCTTAAGCGACTCGTGGTACAATGAGCAGTTCTTC. This codes for CASSLSDSWYNEQFF.

Comments on this clonotype: A much more abundant neighbour one base away suggests this may be a read error. The chain is built from TRBV12-3 or TRBV12-4 and TRBJ1-5; 9 nucleotides match TRBD1. CDR3 length: 15 amino acids. J lost 6 bases, V lost 11 bases, and 14 bases had no gene match. Here the CDR3 reads CASPSRQGVGQPQHF. For the CDR3, the DNA is TGTGCCTCCCCAAGTCGACAGGGGGTAGGTCAGCCCCAGCATTTT.

A remark on this clonotype: A much larger clone is a single base away; this may be a read error. The chain carries TRBV28 and TRBJ2-4; D not resolved. Per the germline V gene, CDR1 is MDHEN and CDR2 is SYDVKM. CDR3 length: 12 amino acids. V was trimmed by 6 bases and J by 12 bases, leaving 15 bases between them. The CDR3 DNA reads TGTGCCAGCAGCCCTCGTAGCACCACTCAGTACTTC. It is translated as CASSPRSTTQYF.

The V and J genes are TRBV29-1 and TRBJ2-7; D could derive from TRBD1 or TRBD2 (5 bases each). This CDR3 is built from 13 residues. CDR1 and CDR2 from the germline V gene are SQVTM and ANQGSEA. Trimming took off 5 bases at V and 0 bases at J, with 11 bases between the two ends. The CDR3 sequence: CSVRGGLSYEQYF. CDR3 sequence (DNA): TGCAGCGTTCGGGGCGGTCTCTCCTACGAGCAGTACTTC.

This clonotype was counted a few times. The V and J genes are TRBV10-3 and TRBJ2-7; D is perhaps TRBD1 (5 bases). V was shortened by 4 bases and J by 0 bases, with 10 bases between the two germline ends. Germline V gene lookup returns CDR1 ENHRY and CDR2 SYGVKD. This CDR3 spans 14 amino acids. The CDR3 loop is CAISGGQGSYEQYF. The CDR3 nucleotides are TGTGCCATCAGTGGAGGCCAGGGCTCCTACGAGCAGTACTTC.

The sample holds many counts of this clonotype. The chain couples TRBV5-1 to TRBJ2-3; 8 bases match TRBD1. The germline gives CDR1 SGHRS, CDR2 YFSETQ. V lost 5 bases and J lost 4; bases outside the gene matches: 9. This CDR3 is 15 amino acids long. This CDR3 is CASRVRTGLPDTQYF. The CDR3 bases are TGCGCCAGCAGGGTCCGGACAGGGCTGCCAGATACGCAGTATTTT.

This clonotype was seen only a few times. V and J are TRBV15 and TRBJ1-6, with 7 bases matching TRBD1. Germline lookup yields CDR1 LNHNV and CDR2 YYDKDF (reference sequence). The CDR3 spans 15 residues. J lost 7 bases, V lost 2 bases, and 5 bases had no gene match. The CDR3: CATSRTTGRNSPLHF. The CDR3 bases are TGTGCCACCAGCAGAACGACAGGGAGGAATTCACCCCTCCACTTT. The whole variable domain, remainder taken from reference TRBV15 and TRBJ1-6, is DAMVIQNPRYQVTQFGKPVTLSCSQTLNHNVMYWYQQKSSQAPKLLFHYYDKDFNNEADTPDNFQSRRPNTSFCFLDIRSPGLGDTAMYLCATSRTTGRNSPLHFGNGTRLTVT.

This clonotype was found many times. CDR3 sequence reads: CASTITPHSWAFF. In DNA, the CDR3 is TGTGCCAGCACCATAACCCCTCACAGTTGGGCTTTCTTT. The V and J genes are TRBV28 and TRBJ1-1; unclear D gene. Trimming stripped 7 bases from V and 11 bases from J, with 20 bases between. The CDR3 consists of 13 residues. CDR1 is MDHEN, CDR2 SYDVKM, per germline.

Many counts were recorded for this clonotype. The chain links TRBV20-1 to TRBJ1-1; possibly TRBD1 for D (5 bases). Trimming cost V 0 bases and J 3 bases, with 20 bases left between them. In germline, CDR1 is DFQATT, CDR2 SNEGSKA (reference sequence). The CDR3 length is 17 residues. For the CDR3, the DNA is TGCAGTGCTAGAGATCATTGGGGGGTTCGCCGGGACACTGAAGCTTTCTTT. This translates into CSARDHWGVRRDTEAFF.

The sample holds many counts of this clonotype. V usage is TRBV10-3 and J usage is TRBJ2-1, with TRBD2 as a possible D gene (5 bases). The V gene lost 7 bases and the J gene lost 0 bases, with 13 bases spanning the gap. Germline-derived CDR1 and CDR2 are ENHRY and SYGVKD. This CDR3 contains 15 residues. For the CDR3, the DNA is TGTGCCATCAAGTCCTTCGGAGGCTCCTACAATGAGCAGTTCTTC. Translated: CAIKSFGGSYNEQFF.

This clonotype was detected once. The chain couples TRBV18 to TRBJ1-5; the D is unclear. CDR1 is KGHSH and CDR2 is LQKENI in the germline V gene. V was clipped by 3 bases and J by 4 bases, with 10 bases between them. The length of the CDR3 is 14 residues. The chain's CDR3 is CASSPLDGNQPQHF. The CDR3 DNA sequence: TGTGCCAGCTCACCTCTCGACGGGAATCAGCCCCAGCATTTT.

This clonotype was detected ten times or more. This chain uses TRBV20-1 with TRBJ2-3; D unclear. V shed 6 bases and J shed 2 bases, with 18 bases lying between them. Germline CDR1 and CDR2: DFQATT and SNEGSKA (reference sequence). The CDR3 runs 15 residues. CDR3 protein: CSAAPASIYTDTQYF. Here the CDR3 DNA reads TGCAGTGCCGCTCCGGCGTCGATATACACAGATACGCAGTATTTT.

The chain couples TRBV7-8 to TRBJ1-5, with D tentatively TRBD1 (6 bases). The germline V gene encodes CDR1 SGHVS and CDR2 FQNEAQ. Trimming stripped 5 bases from V and 5 bases from J, with 10 bases between. The CDR3 has 13 amino acids. CDR3 nucleotides: TGTGCCAGCAGCAAAGGGGGATATCAGCCCCAGCATTTT. It encodes CASSKGGYQPQHF.

In this sample, this clonotype turned up many times. This chain joins TRBV5-1 and TRBJ2-2; D not resolved. Germline CDR1 SGHRS, CDR2 YFSETQ. Between the trimmed V and J ends, which lost 2 bases and 0 bases, there was a span of 11 bases. The CDR3 has 16 residues. CDR3 DNA: TGCGCCAGCAGCTTCTCTATTTGGCCGAACACCGGGGAGCTGTTTTTT. Protein sequence: CASSFSIWPNTGELFF.

This clonotype showed up many times. The chain carries TRBV5-1 and TRBJ2-6; D possibly corresponds to TRBD2 (5 bases). Germline assignment: CDR1 SGHRS and CDR2 YFSETQ. This CDR3 region has 17 residues. Trimming shortened V by 1 base and J by 0 bases, and 11 bases separated the two germline ends. The chain's CDR3 is CASSLLSSPSGANVLTF. The CDR3 DNA reads as TGCGCCAGCAGCTTGCTGTCTAGCCCCTCTGGGGCCAACGTCCTGACTTTC.

The sample holds many counts of this clonotype. This chain links TRBV28 with TRBJ2-1, with TRBD2 identical over 12 bases. With 6 bases clipped from V and 3 bases from J, the junction kept 3 bases outside the gene matches. CDR3 size: 15 residues. CDR1 and CDR2 from the germline V gene are MDHEN and SYDVKM. CDR3: CASSETSGSYNEQFF. As DNA, the CDR3 is TGTGCCAGCAGCGAGACTAGCGGGAGCTACAATGAGCAGTTCTTC.

Concerning this clonotype itself: The CDR3 ends on some other residue instead of the conserved phenylalanine or tryptophan, so this is likely a read error. V and J are TRBV7-9 and TRBJ1-4; TRBD1 might be the D (6 bases). Looked up from germline, CDR1 is SEHNR and CDR2 is FQNEAQ (reference sequence). This CDR3 is built from 14 residues. Trimming left V 5 bases short and J 5 bases short, with 12 bases between. Here the CDR3 DNA reads TGTGCCAGCAGCCCCAGGGGAAGGAATGAAAAACTGTTTTCT. It specifies CASSPRGRNEKLFS.

The table lists this clonotype with many counts. J is TRBJ2-7 and V is TRBV7-2; no definite D call. The V and J ends lost 0 bases and 1 base respectively, with 7 bases between them. The CDR3 consists of 14 residues. Germline V gene lookup returns CDR1 SGHTA and CDR2 FQGNSA. Here the CDR3 reads CASSLAPGSYEQYF. The CDR3, as DNA: TGTGCCAGCAGCTTAGCCCCAGGTTCCTACGAGCAGTACTTC.

Only one count was recorded for this clonotype. The chain uses TRBV18 and TRBJ2-7, with D unclear. This CDR3 comprises 13 residues. Trimming stripped 3 bases from V and 6 bases from J, with 12 bases between. Germline V gene lookup returns CDR1 KGHSH and CDR2 LQKENI. The CDR3 DNA reads TGTGCCAGCTCACCCGCCAGAGCCTGCGAGCAGTACTTC. Protein sequence: CASSPARACEQYF.

This clonotype was counted at least ten times. This chain connects TRBV10-3 to TRBJ2-3; D not resolved. V lost 8 bases, J lost 3 bases, and 3 bases lay in between. Germline-derived CDR1 and CDR2 are ENHRY and SYGVKD. The CDR3 sequence is 10 residues long. CDR3 amino acids: CAIGTDTQYF. The DNA of the CDR3 is TGTGCCATCGGGACAGATACGCAGTATTTT.

This clonotype was observed a handful of times. The chain links TRBV9 to TRBJ2-5; 7 bases map to TRBD2. This CDR3 has 17 residues. The V gene end was trimmed by 4 bases and the J gene end by 5 bases; junction bases not matched to a gene: 17. Germline V lookup: CDR1 SGDLS, CDR2 YYNGEE. CDR3 nucleotides: TGTGCCAGCAGCTTCCAAGGTGCTAGCGGCTTGAGTGAGACCCAGTACTTC. Translated: CASSFQGASGLSETQYF. Full variable domain (remainder filled in from reference TRBV9 and TRBJ2-5): DSGVTQTPKHLITATGQRVTLRCSPRSGDLSVYWYQQSLDQGLQFLIQYYNGEERAKGNILERFSAQQFPDLHSELNLSSLELGDSALYFCASSFQGASGLSETQYFGPGTRLLVL.

The chain is built from TRBV7-9 and TRBJ2-3; a possible D gene is TRBD2 (5 bases). The last part of the DNA fits TRBJ2-5 better; the J call may be wrong. Looked up from germline, CDR1 is SEHNR and CDR2 is FQNEAQ (reference sequence). The CDR3 totals 15 residues. This chain's CDR3 is CASSSLVRRGETQYF. The CDR3 DNA follows: TGTGCCAGCAGCTCCCTGGTCAGGAGAGGGGAGACCCAGTACTTC.

This clonotype was recorded many times. The rearrangement uses TRBV7-2 and TRBJ1-2, with D perhaps TRBD1 (5 bases). Germline CDR1 is SGHTA and CDR2 is FQGNSA. V was pared by 3 bases and J by 4 bases, with 12 bases between. The CDR3 is 14 residues long. CDR3 protein: CASSFNSGGYGYTF. CDR3 sequence (DNA): TGTGCCAGCAGCTTTAATTCCGGGGGCTATGGCTACACCTTC.

This clonotype was detected many times. In DNA, the CDR3 is TGTGCCACCGGGAGTCAGGGCACAGATACGCAGTATTTT. Its protein is CATGSQGTDTQYF. V gene TRBV10-3 combines with J gene TRBJ2-3; perhaps TRBD2 as D (6 bases). Trimming pared 10 bases from V and 1 base from J, leaving 12 bases between. Germline V CDR1 and CDR2: ENHRY, SYGVKD. This CDR3 is 13 amino acids long.

At least ten counts were recorded for this clonotype. The chain employs TRBV7-8 and TRBJ2-1, with 8 bases that match TRBD2. The CDR3 runs to 17 residues. Looked up from germline, CDR1 is SGHVS and CDR2 is FQNEAQ. Trimming at V came to 0 bases and at J to 4 bases, leaving 8 bases not matched to a gene. The CDR3 region has the DNA TGTGCCAGCAGCTTAGCCTTTACGGGCGGGGGGTACAATGAGCAGTTCTTC. This translates into CASSLAFTGGGYNEQFF.

This clonotype was recorded a few times. The rearrangement joins TRBV30 to TRBJ2-3; weak D call: TRBD2 (6 bases). Looked up from germline, CDR1 is GTSNPN and CDR2 is SVGIG (reference sequence). With 0 bases removed from V and 3 bases from J, the gap between germline ends came to 7 bases. CDR3 length: 13 residues. The DNA for the CDR3 is TGTGCCTGGAGTGTACTAGCTACAGATACGCAGTATTTT. It translates to CAWSVLATDTQYF.

The J gene is TRBJ1-1, the V gene TRBV14; 8 bases line up with TRBD1. The CDR3 runs 15 residues. CDR1 and CDR2 from the germline V gene are SGHDN and FVKESK. V lost 4 bases to trimming and J lost 2 bases; unmatched junction nucleotides: 6. CDR3 sequence (DNA): TGTGCCAGCAGCCCACATGGGACAGGCAACACTGAAGCTTTCTTT. Protein: CASSPHGTGNTEAFF.

This clonotype was recorded many times. The chain couples TRBV29-1 to TRBJ2-7, with 7 bases identical to TRBD2. This CDR3 has 13 residues. V was pared by 3 bases and J by 6 bases, with 8 bases of the junction left unmatched. The germline V gene has CDR1 SQVTM and CDR2 ANQGSEA. In DNA form, the CDR3 reads TGCAGCGTTGAGGGGGGGAGTAAACTCGAGCAGTACTTC. Encoded protein: CSVEGGSKLEQYF.

V gene TRBV4-2 combines with J gene TRBJ2-3; D possibly corresponds to TRBD2 (5 bases). The CDR3 length is 15 residues. Per the germline V gene, CDR1 is LGHNA and CDR2 is YNFKEQ. Trimming left V 0 bases short and J 9 bases short, with 16 bases between. The CDR3 protein is CASSQDKDSPGTQYF. For the CDR3, the DNA is TGTGCCAGCAGCCAAGACAAGGACTCCCCAGGAACGCAGTATTTT.